This T cell receptor beta chain is from a study of T cell responses to AZD1222 COVID-19 vaccine. Method: immunoSEQ multiplex PCR; TCRdb's copy keeps in-frame clones and lacks some. Seen here are about 140,000 clones, around 90% observed once, and the top ten hold approximately 1.7%. The sequencing here drew on peripheral blood, taken on day 0 of AZD1222 vaccination. The origin of this receptor is an adult in good health.

DNA of the CDR3: TGTGCCAGCAGCTTGGGCGTGGGCATATCAGGCTACGAGCAGTACTTC. Its protein product is CASSLGVGISGYEQYF. The chain employs TRBV11-2 and TRBJ2-7; D remains ambiguous. Trimming shortened V by 3 bases and J by 3 bases, and 18 bases separated the two germline ends. This CDR3 comprises 16 residues. The germline V gene encodes CDR1 SGHAT and CDR2 FQNNGV.